This TCR beta chain was captured by sequencing in a study of post-analysis software for immune sequencing data. Whole-study results and caveats: There were five TRBV segments more frequent in patients than controls, and TRBV5-6, TRBV5-1 and TRBV20-1 were among them.

Every TCR beta cDNA library bore unique molecular identifiers. T cells, roughly 1 to 10 million of them, yielded approximately 530,000 cDNA molecules. One entry per CDR3 protein, called by TCRdb with MiXCR from the PCR reads. The repertoire holds some 240,000 distinct CDR3 sequences, with about 40% as singletons. This CDR3 spans 12 amino acids. Trimming cost V 7 bases and J 5 bases, with 11 bases left between them. On this clonotype: Its antigen is unidentified.

The sample comprised blood. This chain joins TRBV12-3 or TRBV12-4 and TRBJ1-2, with TRBD1 as a possible D gene (6 bases). This TCR was recovered from a girl aged 5 to 17 with multiple sclerosis. Here the CDR3 reads CASIRRGYGYTF. In nucleotides, the CDR3 is TGTGCCAGCATCCGTAGGGGGTATGGCTACACCTTC.